The 17 T cell receptor beta chains in this list originate from one sample, sequenced in a study of tumor and adjacent non-tumor tissue in lung cancer. TCRbeta libraries were built with three rounds of nested PCR, modified from ARM-PCR. MiXCR, applied by TCRdb to the multiplex PCR reads, yields one record per CDR3 protein. The data contain roughly 200,000 distinct CDR3 sequences, 71% of them singletons. RNA was extracted from bulk tissue without any cell sorting. Sequenced material: lung tumor tissue. The receptors come from a man aged 55-75 years with non-small cell lung cancer.

This clonotype was seen ten or more times. V usage is TRBV6-5 and J usage is TRBJ1-1; a weak D match, TRBD1 (6 bases). The V gene lost 5 bases and the J gene lost 1 base, with 11 bases spanning the gap. The CDR3 sequence is 14 residues long. The germline gives CDR1 MNHEY, CDR2 SVGAGI. As DNA, the CDR3 is TGTGCCAGCAGTAACAGGGCCTCGAACACTGAAGCTTTCTTT. Protein product: CASSNRASNTEAFF.

This clonotype occurred a few times. The CDR3 spells CASSAGQGYGYTF. The CDR3 coding sequence is TGTGCCAGCAGCGCAGGACAGGGCTATGGCTACACCTTC. This rearrangement joins TRBV7-2 to TRBJ1-2, with 8 bases that match TRBD1. The CDR3 extends over 13 amino acids. V lost 5 bases, J lost 4 bases, and 3 bases stayed unmatched. The germline CDR1 and CDR2 sequences are SGHTA and FQGNSA.

Remarks on this clonotype: Likely a read error: the CDR3 ends without its conserved phenylalanine or tryptophan. The limits of the CDR3 on the DNA are not certain, so only TCRdb's listed CDR3 is given. The J gene is TRBJ1-1, the V gene TRBV20-1; the D call in the table, TRBD1, was not verified against the DNA. The CDR3 adds up to 12 amino acids, both ends counted. The germline gives CDR1 DFQATT, CDR2 SNEGSKA (reference sequence). CDR3 residues: CSTRGGDTEALL.

In this sample, this clonotype turned up many times. V usage is TRBV20-1 and J usage is TRBJ1-4; D call uncertain. Trimming removed 6 bases from V and 6 bases from J, with 8 bases in between. The CDR3 contains 11 residues. Germline V gene lookup returns CDR1 DFQATT and CDR2 SNEGSKA (reference sequence). The CDR3 coding sequence is TGCAGTGCCCAGAGGGATGAAAAACTGTTTTTT. This codes for CSAQRDEKLFF.

This clonotype was seen a handful of times. This sequence joins TRBV6-1 and TRBJ1-1; D not resolved. V was trimmed by 2 bases and J by 6 bases, leaving 13 bases between them. The germline V gene has CDR1 MNHNS and CDR2 SASEGT. CDR3 length equals 14 residues. CDR3 sequence (DNA): TGTGCCAGCAGTGAAAGGCAGGACGGCGCTGAAGCTTTCTTT. It translates to CASSERQDGAEAFF.

In regard to this clonotype: A junction end diverges from the germline sequence, so it may reflect a read error. This chain joins TRBV7-9 and TRBJ2-4, with D hard to call. This CDR3 is built from 12 residues. Germline values: CDR1 SEHNR, CDR2 FQNEAQ (reference sequence). The CDR3 nucleotides are TGTCCCAGCAGCTCGGGCCTGGGTTTTCGGTACTTC. Its translation is CPSSSGLGFRYF.

This clonotype showed up just a few times. The chain is built from TRBV28 and TRBJ1-2; 10 nucleotides line up with TRBD1. With 4 bases clipped from V and 4 bases from J, the junction kept 12 bases outside the gene matches. The CDR3 runs to 17 residues. Germline CDR1 MDHEN, CDR2 SYDVKM. CDR3 loop: CASSSTGGQGVVYGYTF. For the CDR3, the DNA is TGTGCCAGCAGTTCGACAGGGGGCCAGGGGGTGGTCTATGGCTACACCTTC.

The chain uses TRBV12-3 or TRBV12-4 and TRBJ1-1, with D uncertain. V lost 5 bases and J 4 bases, leaving 23 bases between the germline ends. This CDR3 region has 17 residues. CDR3 in DNA: TGTGCCAGCAGTCGAGGACTCGACCCCTGGGTCAGCACTGAAGCTTTCTTT. It yields the protein CASSRGLDPWVSTEAFF.

To note about this clonotype: At one end the junction does not follow the germline gene, possibly because of a read error. The CDR3 nucleotides are TGTGACGGCAGCGCTGGAAACACCATGTATTTT. It specifies CDGSAGNTMYF. The V and J genes are TRBV11-2 and TRBJ1-3; D not certain. Germline CDR1 and CDR2: SGHAT and FQNNGV. There are 11 residues in the CDR3.

Comment on this clonotype: A clone one base away is much larger, so this may be a read error. This chain joins TRBV4-2 and TRBJ1-3; 8 bases line up with TRBD1. The CDR3 extends over 16 amino acids. CDR1 is LGHNA, CDR2 YNFKEQ, per germline. CDR3 bases: TGTGCCAGCAGCCAAGTCAGCACAGGGGGAGGAAACATCATATATTTT. Translated: CASSQVSTGGGNIIYF.

The chain links TRBV5-4 to TRBJ1-6; D is unclear. This CDR3 has 16 residues. Germline-derived CDR1 and CDR2 are SGHNT and YYREEE (reference sequence). Trimming cost V 0 bases and J 4 bases, with 11 bases left between them. The CDR3, as DNA: TGTGCCAGCAGCTTGGGTTCAGGAAGATATAATTCACCCCTCCACTTT. This codes for CASSLGSGRYNSPLHF. The full variable domain, its missing parts supplied by reference TRBV5-4 and TRBJ1-6, is ETGVTQSPTHLIKTRGQQVTLRCSSQSGHNTVSWYQQALGQGPQFIFQYYREEENGRGNFPPRFSGLQFPNYSSELNVNALELDDSALYLCASSLGSGRYNSPLHFGNGTRLTVT.

The rearrangement joins TRBV6-1 to TRBJ2-5; maybe TRBD2 (5 bases). Germline V gene sequence: CDR1 MNHNS, CDR2 SASEGT. The CDR3 length is 15 residues. V lost 10 bases, J lost 5 bases, and 23 bases lay in between. In nucleotides, the CDR3 is TGTGCCAATAGTGACGATCGGGGTGCCGGCGAGACCCAGTACTTC. It yields the protein CANSDDRGAGETQYF.

Of note for this clonotype: Compared with germline, one end of the junction differs, possibly owing to a read error. The J gene is TRBJ1-1, the V gene TRBV20-1; D remains unclear. Germline CDR1 and CDR2: DFQATT and SNEGSKA (reference sequence). The CDR3 totals 13 residues. The CDR3 nucleotides read TGTAGTGCCAGATCATGTCAGAGGACTGAAGCTTTCTTT. This sequence encodes CSARSCQRTEAFF.

This clonotype was counted only a few times. The rearrangement joins TRBV2 to TRBJ2-1, with D perhaps matching TRBD1 or TRBD2 (7 bases each). Per the germline V gene, CDR1 is SNHLY and CDR2 is FYNNEI. The CDR3 loop spans 14 amino acids. V was shortened by 5 bases and J by 8 bases, with 16 bases between the two germline ends. This CDR3 is CASSQGGPLYEQFF. CDR3 sequence (DNA): TGTGCCAGCAGTCAGGGGGGGCCTTTATATGAGCAGTTCTTC.

A note on this clonotype: This sequence may be a read error, since a much larger clone differs from it by one base. The chain links TRBV20-1 to TRBJ2-5, with 9 bases matching TRBD1. Germline values: CDR1 DFQATT, CDR2 SNEGSKA (reference sequence). V lost 4 bases and J lost 8; bases outside the gene matches: 8. The CDR3 totals 13 residues. The CDR3 DNA is TGCAGTGCTAAGAGGACAGGGGCAGACACCCAGTACTTC. Translated, it gives CSAKRTGADTQYF.

About this clonotype itself: Possible read error: a much larger clone is one base away. The V and J genes are TRBV29-1 and TRBJ2-5, with D perhaps matching TRBD1 (5 bases). The germline V and J ends were trimmed by 7 bases and 1 base, with 10 bases remaining between them. CDR3 length: 12 residues. CDR1 and CDR2 from the germline V gene are SQVTM and ANQGSEA. The CDR3 is CSAVTVQETQYF. The CDR3 DNA reads as TGCAGCGCTGTGACAGTCCAAGAGACCCAGTACTTC.

V is TRBV30 and J is TRBJ1-1, with D tentatively TRBD1 (6 bases). With 0 bases removed from V and 1 base from J, the gap between germline ends came to 9 bases. The CDR3 has 14 amino acids. Germline-derived CDR1 and CDR2 are GTSNPN and SVGIG (reference sequence). Here the CDR3 DNA reads TGTGCCTGGAGTGTGAAACAGGGGAACACTGAAGCTTTCTTT. This codes for CAWSVKQGNTEAFF.